The T cell receptor (beta chain) under discussion was sequenced for a study of blood T cells in healthy people across ages. Regarding this clonotype: As yet, its antigen is unknown.

A J-beta primer mix and a sample-barcoded 5' primer were used in a second PCR of about 6 to 12 cycles. TCRdb reanalysed the 5' RACE reads using MiXCR and keeps one entry per CDR3 protein. This sample has more than 700,000 distinct CDR3 sequences, with around 50% found just once. Study-wide points: Diversity was estimated from one million T cells, and these estimates were considered underestimates. Any changes in expanded clonotypes were possibly confounded, as donor CMV status remained unknown.

Sequencing used blood. This sequence was found in a man aged 80 or over in good health.

The CDR3 coding sequence is TGCGCCAGCAGCCAAGATCGGCGGGATACGCAGTATTTT. This translates into CASSQDRRDTQYF. The rearrangement joins TRBV4-3 to TRBJ2-3; D is undetermined. V lost 0 bases and J lost 6, with 7 bases in between. CDR1 and CDR2 (germline): LGHNA, YSLEER. This CDR3 region has 13 residues.